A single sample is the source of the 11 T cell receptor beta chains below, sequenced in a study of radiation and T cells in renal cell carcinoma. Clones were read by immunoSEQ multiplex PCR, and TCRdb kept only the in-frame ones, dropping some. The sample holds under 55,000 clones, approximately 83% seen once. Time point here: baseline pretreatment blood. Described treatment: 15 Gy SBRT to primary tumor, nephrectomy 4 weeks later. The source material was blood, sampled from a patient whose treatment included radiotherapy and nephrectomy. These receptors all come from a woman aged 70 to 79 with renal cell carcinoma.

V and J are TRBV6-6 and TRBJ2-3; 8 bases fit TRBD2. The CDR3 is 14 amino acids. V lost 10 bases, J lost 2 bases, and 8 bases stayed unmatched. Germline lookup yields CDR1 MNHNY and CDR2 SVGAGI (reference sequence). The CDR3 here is CATQAGVPTDTQYF. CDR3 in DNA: TGTGCCACCCAAGCGGGAGTCCCCACAGATACGCAGTATTTT.

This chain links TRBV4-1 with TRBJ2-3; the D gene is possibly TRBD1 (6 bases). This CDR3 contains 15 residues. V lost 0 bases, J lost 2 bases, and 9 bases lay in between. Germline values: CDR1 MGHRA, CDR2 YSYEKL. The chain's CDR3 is CASSQDRDITDTQYF. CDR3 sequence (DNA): TGCGCCAGCAGCCAAGATCGGGACATCACAGATACGCAGTATTTT.

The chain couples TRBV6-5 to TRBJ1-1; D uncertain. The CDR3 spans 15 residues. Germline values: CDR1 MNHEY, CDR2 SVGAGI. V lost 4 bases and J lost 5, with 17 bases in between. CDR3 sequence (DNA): TGTGCCAGCAGTTCCCTTGTGCAGCCCGGGACTGAAGCTTTCTTT. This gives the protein CASSSLVQPGTEAFF.

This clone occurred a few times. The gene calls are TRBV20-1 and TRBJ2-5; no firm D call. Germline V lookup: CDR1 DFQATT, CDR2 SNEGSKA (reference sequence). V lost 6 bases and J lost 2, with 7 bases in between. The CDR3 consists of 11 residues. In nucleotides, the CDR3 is TGCAGTGCGCTAAGGCAAGAGACCCAGTACTTC. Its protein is CSALRQETQYF.

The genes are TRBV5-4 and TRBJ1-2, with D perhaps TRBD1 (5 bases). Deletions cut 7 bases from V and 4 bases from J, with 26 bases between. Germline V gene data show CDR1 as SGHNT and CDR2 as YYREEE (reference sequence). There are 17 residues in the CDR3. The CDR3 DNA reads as TGTGCCAGCGGAAGAAAACCGGGACGGGATCCCAGCTATGGCTACACCTTC. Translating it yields CASGRKPGRDPSYGYTF. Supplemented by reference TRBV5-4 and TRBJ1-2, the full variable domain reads ETGVTQSPTHLIKTRGQQVTLRCSSQSGHNTVSWYQQALGQGPQFIFQYYREEENGRGNFPPRFSGLQFPNYSSELNVNALELDDSALYLCASGRKPGRDPSYGYTFGSGTRLTVV.

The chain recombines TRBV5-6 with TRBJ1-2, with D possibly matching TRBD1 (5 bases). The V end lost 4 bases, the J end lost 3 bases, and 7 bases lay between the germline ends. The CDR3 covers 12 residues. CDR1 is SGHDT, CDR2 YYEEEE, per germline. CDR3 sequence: CASSKTDYGYTF. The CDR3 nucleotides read TGTGCCAGCAGCAAGACAGACTATGGCTACACCTTC.

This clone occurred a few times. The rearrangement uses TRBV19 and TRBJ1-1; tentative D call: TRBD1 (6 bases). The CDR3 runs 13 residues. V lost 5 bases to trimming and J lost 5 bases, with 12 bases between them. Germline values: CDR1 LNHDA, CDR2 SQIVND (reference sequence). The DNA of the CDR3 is TGTGCCAGTAGTCTGGGGGCTTGGACTGAAGCTTTCTTT. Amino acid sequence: CASSLGAWTEAFF.

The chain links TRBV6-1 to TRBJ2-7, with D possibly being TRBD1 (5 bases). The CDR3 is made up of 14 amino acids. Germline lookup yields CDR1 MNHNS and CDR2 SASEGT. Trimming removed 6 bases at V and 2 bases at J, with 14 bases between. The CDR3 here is CASRPTVGAYEQYF. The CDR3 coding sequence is TGTGCCAGCAGGCCGACAGTTGGGGCCTACGAGCAGTACTTC.

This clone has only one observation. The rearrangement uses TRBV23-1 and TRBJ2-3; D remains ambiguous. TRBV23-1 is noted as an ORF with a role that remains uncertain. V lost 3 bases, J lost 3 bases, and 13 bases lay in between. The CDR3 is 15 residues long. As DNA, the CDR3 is TGCGCCAGCAGTCATCTGGGAAGTTGTACAGATACGCAGTATTTT. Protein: CASSHLGSCTDTQYF.

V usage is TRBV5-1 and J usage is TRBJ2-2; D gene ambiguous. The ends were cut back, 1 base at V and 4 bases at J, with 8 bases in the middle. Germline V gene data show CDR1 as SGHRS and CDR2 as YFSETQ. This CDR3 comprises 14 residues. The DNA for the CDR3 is TGCGCCAGCAGCTTGATATCCGGCACCGGGGAGCTGTTTTTT. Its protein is CASSLISGTGELFF.

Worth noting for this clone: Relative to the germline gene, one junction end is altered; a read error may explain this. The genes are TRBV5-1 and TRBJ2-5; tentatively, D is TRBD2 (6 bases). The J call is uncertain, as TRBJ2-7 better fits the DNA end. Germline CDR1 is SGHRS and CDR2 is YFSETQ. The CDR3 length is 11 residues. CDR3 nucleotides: TGCGCGAGCAAAGGGGAGGTCGAGCAGTACTTC. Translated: CASKGEVEQYF.